This T cell receptor (beta chain) came from a study of T cell repertoires in cytomegalovirus infection. Study-wide results and caveats: CMV-specific TCR beta clonotypes restricted by HLA-C dominated the ex vivo response.

As to this clonotype: Antigen specificity is unknown.

Each CDR3 protein gets one entry after TCRdb re-called the reads with MiXCR. The sample carries about 890,000 distinct CDR3 sequences, around 32% recorded once. The germline CDR1 and CDR2 sequences are LNHNV and YYDKDF (reference sequence). The CDR3 contains 16 residues. The trim removed 2 bases at V and 7 bases at J, leaving 9 bases unmatched. This sequence was found in a human donor in good health (CMV status not recorded). Some clones in this sample may be carry-over from other donors' samples. The genes are TRBV15 and TRBJ1-2; 11 bases line up with TRBD1. The sequenced sample was cultured CD8+ T cells from PBMCs, obtained from culture after CMV antigen stimulation. CDR3 coding DNA: TGTGCCACCAGCAGATCCAGGACAGGGGGCGCGAGTGGCTACACCTTC. Residues: CATSRSRTGGASGYTF.